One sample yielded the 2 T cell receptor beta chains listed below, sequenced in a study of radiotherapy plus CTLA-4 blockade in lung cancer (dated by TCRdb to between 2017 and 2018). The library came from the immunoSEQ multiplex PCR assay. The immuneACCESS repertoire file appears here via TCRdb, limited to in-frame rearrangements. These files lack a portion of the clones; in checked studies, under half of the deficit traces to unresolved V genes, and the cause of the others is not known. The table for this sample lists about 60,000 clones; about 85% of them were counted only once. The biggest ten clones account for about 4.2% of the sample. The specimen comprised peripheral blood, sampled from a patient treated with radiotherapy plus ipilimumab. Receptors originate from a human donor with non-small cell lung cancer who had a partial response to radiotherapy plus ipilimumab.

V and J are TRBV5-5 and TRBJ1-1; maybe TRBD1 (6 bases). Trimming stripped 4 bases from V and 0 bases from J, with 16 bases between. The CDR3 loop spans 16 amino acids. Looked up from germline, CDR1 is SGHKS and CDR2 is YYEKEE (reference sequence). The CDR3 loop is CASSKSGQSMNTEAFF. CDR3 in DNA: TGTGCCAGCAGCAAGAGTGGACAGTCCATGAACACTGAAGCTTTCTTT. Variable domain in full (rest from reference TRBV5-5 and TRBJ1-1): DAGVTQSPTHLIKTRGQQVTLRCSPISGHKSVSWYQQVLGQGPQFIFQYYEKEERGRGNFPDRFSARQFPNYSSELNVNALLLGDSALYLCASSKSGQSMNTEAFFGQGTRLTVV.

This chain connects TRBV11-2 to TRBJ2-7, with 7 bases aligning to TRBD2. The CDR3 runs to 17 residues. Germline V lookup: CDR1 SGHAT, CDR2 FQNNGV. The V gene end was trimmed by 5 bases and the J gene end by 6 bases; junction bases not matched to a gene: 19. The CDR3 DNA reads as TGTGCCAGCAGCCCAGGCTTTCTGGGGGGGAGGGCCGTCGAGCAGTACTTC. It yields the protein CASSPGFLGGRAVEQYF. Supplemented by reference TRBV11-2 and TRBJ2-7, the full variable domain reads EAGVAQSPRYKIIEKRQSVAFWCNPISGHATLYWYQQILGQGPKLLIQFQNNGVVDDSQLPKDRFSAERLKGVDSTLKIQPAKLEDSAVYLCASSPGFLGGRAVEQYFGPGTRLTVT.